This T cell receptor beta chain derives from a study of T cell repertoires in cytomegalovirus infection. V was clipped by 6 bases and J by 2 bases; unmatched bases: 11. The CDR3 is made up of 17 amino acids. This clonotype has ten or more counts. Each CDR3 protein is one row after TCRdb ran MiXCR on the reads. The table includes 400,000 or so distinct CDR3 sequences, over 15% detected once. The sequence came from a human donor in good health (CMV status not recorded). Some clones in this sample may be carry-over from other donors' samples. The J gene is TRBJ2-5, the V gene TRBV12-3 or TRBV12-4, with 11 bases fitting TRBD2. Sequenced material: PBMCs. The CDR3 here is CASSPVLAGDRQETQYF. The CDR3 DNA is TGTGCCAGCAGCCCCGTACTAGCGGGGGACCGACAAGAGACCCAGTACTTC.